This TCR beta chain is drawn from a study of shared clonotypes between healthy human individuals. This CDR3 comprises 14 residues. Germline V CDR1 and CDR2: SEHNR, FQNEAQ (reference sequence). V lost 5 bases and J 8 bases, leaving 18 bases between the germline ends. This table comes from immunoSEQ multiplex PCR, and its TCRdb copy is limited to in-frame clones, with some not included. The data show about 1 million clones, about 74% seen once. The TCR comes from a man between 18 and 35 years old in good health. The rearrangement links TRBV7-9 to TRBJ1-2, with TRBD1 as a possible D gene (5 bases). Sequenced input: memory CD4+ T cells sorted from blood. Subset noted: CD45RA-negative fraction. CDR3 loop: CASSPALDGHGYTF. CDR3 nucleotide sequence: TGTGCCAGCAGCCCCGCGCTTGACGGACACGGCTACACCTTC.